The 5 T cell receptor beta chains presented below share a single source sample, sequenced in a study of T cells in Graves' hyperthyroidism and ophthalmopathy. Using RNA transcripts as the source, TCR beta CDR3 regions were amplified. First-round RT-PCR of the TCR CDR3 relied on the HTBI primer set. TCRdb processed the multiplex PCR reads anew with MiXCR; each CDR3 protein has one entry. This table has 400,000 to 500,000 distinct CDR3 sequences, around 14% appearing once. The specimen sequenced was blood. The receptors come from a woman aged 18-29 years with Graves' hyperthyroidism.

This clonotype has at least ten counts. This chain links TRBV5-1 with TRBJ2-2, with 9 positions matching TRBD2. J lost 1 base, V lost 0 bases, and 1 base had no gene match. This CDR3 contains 16 residues. Per germline, CDR1 SGHRS and CDR2 YFSETQ. CDR3 nucleotide sequence: TGCGCCAGCAGCTTGGTGACTAGCGGGAACACCGGGGAGCTGTTTTTT. Its translation: CASSLVTSGNTGELFF.

The V gene is TRBV7-6, the J gene TRBJ1-5; D gene ambiguous. The CDR3 totals 16 residues. The V gene lost 1 base and the J gene lost 0 bases, with 10 bases spanning the gap. Germline V gene lookup returns CDR1 SGHVS and CDR2 FNYEAQ. Written as DNA, the CDR3 is TGTGCCAGCAGCTTAGGGGCGGGAGATAGCAATCAGCCCCAGCATTTT. Translated, it gives CASSLGAGDSNQPQHF.

This clonotype was recorded many times. The rearrangement joins TRBV11-2 to TRBJ2-3; D remains ambiguous. The CDR3 is 19 residues long. The germline V and J ends were trimmed by 2 bases and 6 bases, with 27 bases remaining between them. Germline V gene sequence: CDR1 SGHAT, CDR2 FQNNGV. The CDR3 loop reads CASSLLGLGFGLGPDTQYF. As DNA, the CDR3 is TGTGCCAGCAGCTTACTTGGGCTGGGTTTCGGGTTAGGTCCGGATACGCAGTATTTT. Together with reference TRBV11-2 and TRBJ2-3, the CDR3 gives the full variable domain: EAGVAQSPRYKIIEKRQSVAFWCNPISGHATLYWYQQILGQGPKLLIQFQNNGVVDDSQLPKDRFSAERLKGVDSTLKIQPAKLEDSAVYLCASSLLGLGFGLGPDTQYFGPGTRLTVL.

In this sample, this clonotype turned up many times. The CDR3 spells CSAHSAGFSYNEQFF. The CDR3 bases are TGCAGTGCCCACAGTGCGGGCTTTTCCTACAATGAGCAGTTCTTC. V and J are TRBV20-1 and TRBJ2-1, with D perhaps TRBD2 (5 bases). Trimming pared 6 bases from V and 1 base from J, leaving 16 bases between. The germline V gene encodes CDR1 DFQATT and CDR2 SNEGSKA (reference sequence). CDR3 size: 15 residues.

The chain is built from TRBV7-3 and TRBJ2-1; 10 bases fit TRBD1. Germline CDR1 reads SGHTA; CDR2 reads FQGTGA. V was pared by 5 bases and J by 1 base, with 14 bases of the junction left unmatched. The CDR3 totals 19 residues. The DNA of the CDR3 is TGTGCCAGCAGCACACCGAAAGACAGGGGGCGAGGGTCCTACAATGAGCAGTTCTTC. Encoded protein: CASSTPKDRGRGSYNEQFF.